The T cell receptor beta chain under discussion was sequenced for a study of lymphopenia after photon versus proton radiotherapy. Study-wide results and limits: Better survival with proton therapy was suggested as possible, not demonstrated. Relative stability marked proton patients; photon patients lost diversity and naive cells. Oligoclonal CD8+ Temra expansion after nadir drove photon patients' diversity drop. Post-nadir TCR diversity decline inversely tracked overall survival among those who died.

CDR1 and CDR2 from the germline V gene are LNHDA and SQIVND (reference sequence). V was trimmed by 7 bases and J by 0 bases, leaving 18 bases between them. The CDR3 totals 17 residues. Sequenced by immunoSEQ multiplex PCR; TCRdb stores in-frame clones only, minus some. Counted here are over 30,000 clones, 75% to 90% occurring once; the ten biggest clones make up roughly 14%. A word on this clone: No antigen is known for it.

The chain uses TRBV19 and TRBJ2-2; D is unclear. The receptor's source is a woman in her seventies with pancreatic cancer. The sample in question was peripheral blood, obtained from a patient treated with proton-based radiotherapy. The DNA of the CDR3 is TGTGCCAGTACCCCCCAGTTGGGCTTCGCGAACACCGGGGAGCTGTTTTTT. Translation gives CASTPQLGFANTGELFF. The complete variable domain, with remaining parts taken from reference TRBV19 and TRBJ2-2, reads DGGITQSPKYLFRKEGQNVTLSCEQNLNHDAMYWYRQDPGQGLRLIYYSQIVNDFQKGDIAEGYSVSREKKESFPLTVTSAQKNPTAFYLCASTPQLGFANTGELFFGEGSRLTVL.